This T cell receptor (beta chain) derives from a study of shared clonotypes between healthy human individuals. How the authors handled the data: Junction-only immunoSEQ data arrived without quality scores, meaning filtering differed. The data were produced by immunoSEQ multiplex PCR, yet TCRdb's version contains in-frame clones alone and is incomplete. Clone size and V and J calls were adopted from that table, with D and trimming inferred from the DNA. The top ten hold around 0.35% of the sample, which has approximately 2,000,000 clones, under 95% seen once. Worth noting for this clone: Its antigen is still unknown.

Broader study findings: The authors expected sequencing depth to affect clonotype sharing among donors. Researchers sampled blood only, noting tissue repertoires likely differ.

The sequence derives from a man in his late teens or twenties in good health. Some clones in this sample may be carry-over from other donors' samples. The sequencing sample was made of naive CD4+ T cells from PBMCs. Subset of the sample: CD45RA+ positively selected.

The CDR3 DNA follows: TGTGCCAGCAAAGGCTCCATGGGGGGTAATGAGCAGTTCTTC. Translation: CASKGSMGGNEQFF. V and J are TRBV2 and TRBJ2-1; possibly TRBD2 for D (6 bases). Germline V gives CDR1 SNHLY, CDR2 FYNNEI. The length of the CDR3 is 14 residues. The ends were cut back, 7 bases at V and 7 bases at J, with 17 bases in the middle.